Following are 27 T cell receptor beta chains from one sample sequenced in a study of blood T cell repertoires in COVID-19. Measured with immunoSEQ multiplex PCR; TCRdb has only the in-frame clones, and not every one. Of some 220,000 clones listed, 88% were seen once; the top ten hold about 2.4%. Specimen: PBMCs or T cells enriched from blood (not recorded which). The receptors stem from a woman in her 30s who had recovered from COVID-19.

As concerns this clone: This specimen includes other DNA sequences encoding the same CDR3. The CDR3 region has the DNA TGTGCCAGTAGTATTGGTACAGGGAACACTGAAGCTTTCTTT. Protein sequence: CASSIGTGNTEAFF. The chain recombines TRBV19 with TRBJ1-1; the D gene is possibly TRBD1 (5 bases). Germline loops: CDR1 LNHDA, CDR2 SQIVND (reference sequence). The CDR3 is made up of 14 amino acids. Trimming removed 3 bases from V and 1 base from J, with 9 bases in between.

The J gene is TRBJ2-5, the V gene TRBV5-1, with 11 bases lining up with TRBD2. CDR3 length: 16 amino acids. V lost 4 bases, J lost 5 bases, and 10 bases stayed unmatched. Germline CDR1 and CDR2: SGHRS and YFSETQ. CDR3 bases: TGCGCCAGCAGCCGGCAAGGGACTAGCGGAGGGGAGACCCAGTACTTC. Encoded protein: CASSRQGTSGGETQYF.

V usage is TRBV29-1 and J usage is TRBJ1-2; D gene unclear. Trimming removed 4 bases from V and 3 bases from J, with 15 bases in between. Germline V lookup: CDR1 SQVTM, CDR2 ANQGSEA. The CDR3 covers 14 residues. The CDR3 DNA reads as TGCAGCGTTGTTAGCGTCTCCGGGGACTATGGCTACACCTTC. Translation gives CSVVSVSGDYGYTF. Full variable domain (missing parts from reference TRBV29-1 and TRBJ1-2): SAVISQKPSRDICQRGTSLTIQCQVDSQVTMMFWYRQQPGQSLTLIATANQGSEATYESGFVIDKFPISRPNLTFSTLTVSNMSPEDSSIYLCSVVSVSGDYGYTFGSGTRLTVV.

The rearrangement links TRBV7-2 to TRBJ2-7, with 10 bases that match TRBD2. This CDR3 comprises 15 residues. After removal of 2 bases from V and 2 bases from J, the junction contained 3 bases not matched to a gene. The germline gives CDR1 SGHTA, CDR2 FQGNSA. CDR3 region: CASSLLTSGAYEQYF. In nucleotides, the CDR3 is TGTGCCAGCAGCTTACTCACTAGCGGGGCCTACGAGCAGTACTTC.

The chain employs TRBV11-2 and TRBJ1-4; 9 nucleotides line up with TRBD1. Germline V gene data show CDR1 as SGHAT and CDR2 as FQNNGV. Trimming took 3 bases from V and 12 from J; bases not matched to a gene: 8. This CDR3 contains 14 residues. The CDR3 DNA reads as TGTGCCAGCAGCTTGAGGACAGGGGCGGGAGAACTGTTTTTT. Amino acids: CASSLRTGAGELFF.

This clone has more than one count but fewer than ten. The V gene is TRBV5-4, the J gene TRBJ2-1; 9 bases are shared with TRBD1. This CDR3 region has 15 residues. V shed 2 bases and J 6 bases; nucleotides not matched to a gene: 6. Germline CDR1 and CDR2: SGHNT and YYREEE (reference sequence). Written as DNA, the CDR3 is TGTGCCAGCAGCTTTCGGACAGGGGAGAGCAATGAGCAGTTCTTC. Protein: CASSFRTGESNEQFF.

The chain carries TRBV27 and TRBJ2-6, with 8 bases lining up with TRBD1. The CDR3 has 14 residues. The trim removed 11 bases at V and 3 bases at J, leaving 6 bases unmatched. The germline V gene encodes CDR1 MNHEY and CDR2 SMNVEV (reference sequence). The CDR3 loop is CAARQGFGANVLTF. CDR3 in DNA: TGTGCCGCCAGACAGGGGTTTGGGGCCAACGTCCTGACTTTC.

CDR3 nucleotide sequence: TGTGCCAGCAGCCAAGATCTTGGGAGCTATGGCTACACCTTC. It codes for CASSQDLGSYGYTF. V and J are TRBV4-2 and TRBJ1-2; no firm D call. The CDR3 loop spans 14 amino acids. Germline values: CDR1 LGHNA, CDR2 YNFKEQ. V was clipped by 0 bases and J by 4 bases, with 9 bases between them.

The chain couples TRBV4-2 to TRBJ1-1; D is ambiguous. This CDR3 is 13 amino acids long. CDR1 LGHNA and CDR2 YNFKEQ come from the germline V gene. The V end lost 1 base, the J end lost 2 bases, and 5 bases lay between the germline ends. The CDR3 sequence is CASSQAGNTEAFF. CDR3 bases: TGTGCCAGCAGCCAAGCGGGAAACACTGAAGCTTTCTTT.

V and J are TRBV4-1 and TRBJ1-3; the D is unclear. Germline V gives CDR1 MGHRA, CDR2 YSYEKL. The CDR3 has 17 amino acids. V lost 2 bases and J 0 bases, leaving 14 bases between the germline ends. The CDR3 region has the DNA TGCGCCAGCAGCCAACCCCCTGGGAGGAACTCTGGAAACACCATATATTTT. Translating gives CASSQPPGRNSGNTIYF.

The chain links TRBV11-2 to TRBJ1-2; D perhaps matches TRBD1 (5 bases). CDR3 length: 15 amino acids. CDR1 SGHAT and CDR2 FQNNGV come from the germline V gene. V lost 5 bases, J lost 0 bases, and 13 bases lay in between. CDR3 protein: CASSQSGPTNYGYTF. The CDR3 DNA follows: TGTGCCAGCAGCCAGTCAGGGCCCACTAACTATGGCTACACCTTC.

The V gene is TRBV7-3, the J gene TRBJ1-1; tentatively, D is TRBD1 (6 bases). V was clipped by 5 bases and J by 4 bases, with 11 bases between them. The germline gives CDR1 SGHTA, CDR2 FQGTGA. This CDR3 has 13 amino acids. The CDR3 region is CASSRTAGTEAFF. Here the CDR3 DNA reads TGTGCCAGCAGCCGGACAGCTGGCACTGAAGCTTTCTTT.

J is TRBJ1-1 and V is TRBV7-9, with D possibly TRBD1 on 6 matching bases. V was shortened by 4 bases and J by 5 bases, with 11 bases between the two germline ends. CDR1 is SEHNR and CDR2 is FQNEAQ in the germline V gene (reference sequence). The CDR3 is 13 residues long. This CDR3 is CASSSGQNTEAFF. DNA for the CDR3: TGTGCCAGCAGCTCTGGACAGAATACTGAAGCTTTCTTT.

Written as DNA, the CDR3 is TGTGCCAGCAGACTAGCGGGGTTCGGCGAGCAGTACTTC. It codes for CASRLAGFGEQYF. The rearrangement uses TRBV2 and TRBJ2-7; TRBD2 matches at 10 bases. The germline gives CDR1 SNHLY, CDR2 FYNNEI. The length of the CDR3 is 13 residues. J lost 6 bases, V lost 6 bases, and 5 bases had no gene match.

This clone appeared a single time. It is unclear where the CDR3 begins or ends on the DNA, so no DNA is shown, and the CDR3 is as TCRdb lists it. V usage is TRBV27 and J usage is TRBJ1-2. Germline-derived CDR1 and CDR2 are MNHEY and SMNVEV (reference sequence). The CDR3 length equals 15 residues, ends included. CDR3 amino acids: CASSSSGVGFNGYTF.

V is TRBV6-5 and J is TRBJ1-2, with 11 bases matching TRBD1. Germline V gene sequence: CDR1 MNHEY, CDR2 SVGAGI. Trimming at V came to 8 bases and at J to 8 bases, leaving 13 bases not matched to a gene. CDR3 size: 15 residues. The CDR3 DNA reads TGTGCCAGCCGCCGTACCGGGACAGGGGGTATGGGCTACACCTTC. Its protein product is CASRRTGTGGMGYTF.

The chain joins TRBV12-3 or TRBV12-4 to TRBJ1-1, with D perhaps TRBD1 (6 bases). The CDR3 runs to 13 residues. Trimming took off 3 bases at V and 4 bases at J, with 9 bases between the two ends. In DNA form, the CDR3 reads TGTGCCAGCAGTTTCAGGGGCCTCACTGAAGCTTTCTTT. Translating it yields CASSFRGLTEAFF.

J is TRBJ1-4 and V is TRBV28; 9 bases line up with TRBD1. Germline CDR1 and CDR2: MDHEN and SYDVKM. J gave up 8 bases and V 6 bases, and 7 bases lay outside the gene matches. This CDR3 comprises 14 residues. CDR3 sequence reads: CASRLTGGLEKLFF. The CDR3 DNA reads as TGTGCCAGCAGGTTGACAGGGGGATTGGAAAAACTGTTTTTT.

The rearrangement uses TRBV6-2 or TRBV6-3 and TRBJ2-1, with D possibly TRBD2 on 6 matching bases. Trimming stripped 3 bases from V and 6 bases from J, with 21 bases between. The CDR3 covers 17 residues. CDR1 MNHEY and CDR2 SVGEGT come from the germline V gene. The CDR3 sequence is CASSYSPGTPGSNEQFF. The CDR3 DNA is TGTGCCAGCAGTTATTCGCCCGGGACTCCTGGATCCAATGAGCAGTTCTTC.

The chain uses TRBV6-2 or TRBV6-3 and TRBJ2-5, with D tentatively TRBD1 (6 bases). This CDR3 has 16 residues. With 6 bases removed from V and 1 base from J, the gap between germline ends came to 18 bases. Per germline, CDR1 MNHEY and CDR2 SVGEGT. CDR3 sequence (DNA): TGTGCCAGCAGCGCAGGGGCCGACTGGGGCCAAGAGACCCAGTACTTC. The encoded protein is CASSAGADWGQETQYF.

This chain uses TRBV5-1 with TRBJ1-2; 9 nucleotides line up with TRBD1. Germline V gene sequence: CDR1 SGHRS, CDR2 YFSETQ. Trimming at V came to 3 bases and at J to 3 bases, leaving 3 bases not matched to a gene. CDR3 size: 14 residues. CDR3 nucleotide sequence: TGCGCCAGCAGCTCGGACAGGGGTCACTATGGCTACACCTTC. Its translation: CASSSDRGHYGYTF. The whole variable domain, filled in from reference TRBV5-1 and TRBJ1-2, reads KAGVTQTPRYLIKTRGQQVTLSCSPISGHRSVSWYQQTPGQGLQFLFEYFSETQRNKGNFPGRFSGRQFSNSRSEMNVSTLELGDSALYLCASSSDRGHYGYTFGSGTRLTVV.

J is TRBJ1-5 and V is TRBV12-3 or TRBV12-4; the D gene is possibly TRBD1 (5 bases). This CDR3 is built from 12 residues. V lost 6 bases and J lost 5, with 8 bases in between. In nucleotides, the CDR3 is TGTGCCAGCAGGGACACCCATCAGCCCCAGCATTTT. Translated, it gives CASRDTHQPQHF.

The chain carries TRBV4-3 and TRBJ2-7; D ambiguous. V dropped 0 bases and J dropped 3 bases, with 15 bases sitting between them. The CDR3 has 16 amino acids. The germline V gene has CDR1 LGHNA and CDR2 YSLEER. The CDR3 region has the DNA TGCGCCAGCAGCCAAGAGGCGTGGAACACGGGCTACGAGCAGTACTTC. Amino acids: CASSQEAWNTGYEQYF.

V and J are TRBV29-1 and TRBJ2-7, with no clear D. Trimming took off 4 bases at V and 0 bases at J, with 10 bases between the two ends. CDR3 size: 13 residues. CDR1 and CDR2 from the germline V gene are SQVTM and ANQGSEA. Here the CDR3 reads CSVVVRSSYEQYF. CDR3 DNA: TGCAGCGTTGTCGTCAGAAGCTCCTACGAGCAGTACTTC.

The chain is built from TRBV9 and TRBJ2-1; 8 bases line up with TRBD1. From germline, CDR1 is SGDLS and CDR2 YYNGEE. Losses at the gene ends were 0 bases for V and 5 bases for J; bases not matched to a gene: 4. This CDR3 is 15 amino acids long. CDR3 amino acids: CASSVGDRYNNEQFF. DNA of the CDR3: TGTGCCAGCAGCGTAGGGGACAGGTATAACAATGAGCAGTTCTTC.

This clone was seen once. The CDR3 DNA reads TGCGCCAGCAGCCAAGTCGGGACAGGCCCCTACGAGCAGTACTTC. It encodes CASSQVGTGPYEQYF. The V call is TRBV4-1, the J call TRBJ2-7; 8 bases line up with TRBD1. Unmatched junction bases numbered 4, after V lost 1 base and J lost 2 bases. From germline, CDR1 is MGHRA and CDR2 YSYEKL. This CDR3 is 15 amino acids long.

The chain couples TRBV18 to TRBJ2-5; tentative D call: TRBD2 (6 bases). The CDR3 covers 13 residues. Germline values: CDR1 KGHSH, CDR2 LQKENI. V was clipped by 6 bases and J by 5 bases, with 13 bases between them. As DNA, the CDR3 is TGTGCCAGCTCTCAGGGACTTCGGGAGACCCAGTACTTC. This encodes CASSQGLRETQYF.